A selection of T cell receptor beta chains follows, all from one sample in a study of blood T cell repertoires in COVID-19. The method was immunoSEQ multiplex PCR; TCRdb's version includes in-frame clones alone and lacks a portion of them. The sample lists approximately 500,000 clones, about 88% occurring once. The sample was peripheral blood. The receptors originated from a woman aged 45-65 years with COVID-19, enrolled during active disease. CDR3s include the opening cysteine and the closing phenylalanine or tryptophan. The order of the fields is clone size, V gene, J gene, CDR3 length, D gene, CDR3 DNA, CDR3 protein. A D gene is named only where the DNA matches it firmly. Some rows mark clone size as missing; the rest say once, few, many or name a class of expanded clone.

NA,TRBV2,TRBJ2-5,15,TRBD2,TGTGCCAGCAGTGAGGGTCGGGGGGAATCGGAGACCCAGTACTTC,CASSEGRGESETQYF
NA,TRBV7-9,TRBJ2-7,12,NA,TGTGCCAGCACCCGGACAGCTTACGAGCAGTACTTC,CASTRTAYEQYF
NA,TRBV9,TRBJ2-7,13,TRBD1,TGTGCCAGCAGCGTCCAGGGGGTAGGGGAGCAGTACTTC,CASSVQGVGEQYF
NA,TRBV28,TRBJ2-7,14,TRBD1,TGTGCCAGCAGTTTAGGGACAGGGAACTACGAGCAGTACTTC,CASSLGTGNYEQYF
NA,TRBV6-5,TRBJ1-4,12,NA,TGTGCCTCATGGGCCGCTAATGAAAAACTGTTTTTT,CASWAANEKLFF
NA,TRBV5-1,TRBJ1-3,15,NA,TGCGCCAGCAGCCCCGGCGGGGCCCAAGGAAACACCATATATTTT,CASSPGGAQGNTIYF
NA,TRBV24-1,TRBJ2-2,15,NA,TGTGCCACCAGTGATACGGCCCAGGGGACCGGGGAGCTGTTTTTT,CATSDTAQGTGELFF
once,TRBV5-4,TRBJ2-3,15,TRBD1,TGTGCCAGCCGCGGAGAAAGGGGGCATGGAGATACGCAGTATTTT,CASRGERGHGDTQYF
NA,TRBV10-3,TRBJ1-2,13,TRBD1,TGTGCCATCAGTGTGGGACAGGGGAATGGCTACACCTTC,CAISVGQGNGYTF
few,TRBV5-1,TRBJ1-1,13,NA,TGCGCCAGCAGCTTGGTAGTGAACACTGAAGCTTTCTTT,CASSLVVNTEAFF
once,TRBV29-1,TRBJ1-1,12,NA,TGCAGCGTTATCCAGGAGGACACTGAAGCTTTCTTT,CSVIQEDTEAFF
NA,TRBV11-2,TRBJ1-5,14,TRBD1,TGTGCCAGCAGCTCGGACAGGATGGATCAGCCCCAGCATTTT,CASSSDRMDQPQHF
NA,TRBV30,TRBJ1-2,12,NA,TGTGCCTGGAGTAGGACAGCTTATGGCTACACCTTC,CAWSRTAYGYTF
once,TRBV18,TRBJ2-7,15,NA,TGTGCCAGCTCACCAGCTACTTTCGACGGGGACGAGCAGTACTTC,CASSPATFDGDEQYF
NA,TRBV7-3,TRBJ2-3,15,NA,TGTGCCAGCAGCTTAACCCCAGCGGTCACAGATACGCAGTATTTT,CASSLTPAVTDTQYF
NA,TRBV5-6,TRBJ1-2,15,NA,TGTGCCAGCAGCCCTCACGAGGCATCTAACTATGGCTACACCTTC,CASSPHEASNYGYTF
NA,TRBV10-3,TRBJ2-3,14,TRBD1,TGTGCCATCAACCGGGACAGGGGAGGTGATACGCAGTATTTT,CAINRDRGGDTQYF
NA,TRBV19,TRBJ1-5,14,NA,TGTGCCAGTGATCGACAGGAACTAAATCAGCCCCAGCATTTT,CASDRQELNQPQHF
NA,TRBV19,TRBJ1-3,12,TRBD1,TGTGCCGGCAGGGGGCTTGGAAACACCATATATTTT,CAGRGLGNTIYF
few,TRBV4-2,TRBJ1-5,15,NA,TGTGCCAGCAGCCAAGATGGAGGGGGCAATCAGCCCCAGCATTTT,CASSQDGGGNQPQHF
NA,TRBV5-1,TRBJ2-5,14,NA,TGCGCCAGCAGCTTGGGGGCCCAAAGGGAGACCCAGTACTTC,CASSLGAQRETQYF
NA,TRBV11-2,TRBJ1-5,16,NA,TGTGCCAGCAGCGGAATGATGGGACACCGAGTTAGGGCCCAGCATTTT,CASSGMMGHRVRAQHF
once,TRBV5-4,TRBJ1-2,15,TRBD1,TGTGCCAGCAGCGAGGGACAGGGTAACTTCTATGGCTACACCTTC,CASSEGQGNFYGYTF
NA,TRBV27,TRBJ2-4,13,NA,TGTGCCAGCAGTCGACCCGGGGATACGATTCAGTACTTC,CASSRPGDTIQYF
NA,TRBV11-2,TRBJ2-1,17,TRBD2,TGTGCCAGCAGCTTAGCCCTCCTAGCGGAGGAGAACAATGAGCAGTTCTTC,CASSLALLAEENNEQFF
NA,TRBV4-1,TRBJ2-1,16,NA,TGCGCCAGCAGCCGACGTCCGGGAGAAGGGATCGATGAGCAGTTCTTC,CASSRRPGEGIDEQFF
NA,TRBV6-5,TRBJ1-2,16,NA,TGTGCCAGCAGTTCACAGGGTTTCGACCCGACGGAAGGCTACACCTTC,CASSSQGFDPTEGYTF
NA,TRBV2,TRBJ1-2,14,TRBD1,TGTGCCAGCAGGGGCCTGACAGGGCCGGGTGGCTACACCTTC,CASRGLTGPGGYTF
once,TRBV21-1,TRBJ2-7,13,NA,TGTGCCAGCAGCCGGGGTCGCCCCTACGAGCAGTACTTC,CASSRGRPYEQYF
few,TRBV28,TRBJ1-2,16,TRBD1,TGTGCCAGCAGCCTCATGGGGACAGGAGGAATAAAGAGCTACACCTTC,CASSLMGTGGIKSYTF
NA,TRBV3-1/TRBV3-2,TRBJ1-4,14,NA,TGTGCCAGCAGCCAAGACGCGACAGATGAAAAACTGTTTTTT,CASSQDATDEKLFF
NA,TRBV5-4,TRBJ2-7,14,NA,TGTGCCAGCAGCTTGGATCTCCAGGCCTACGAGCAGTACTTC,CASSLDLQAYEQYF
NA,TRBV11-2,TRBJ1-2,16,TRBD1,TGTGCCAGCAGTGGCCGGGACAGGGGTGAAAACTATGGCTACACCTTC,CASSGRDRGENYGYTF
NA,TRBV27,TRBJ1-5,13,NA,TGTGCCAGCTCACGGGTTCTTAATCAGCCCCAGCATTTT,CASSRVLNQPQHF
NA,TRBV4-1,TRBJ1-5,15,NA,TGCGCCAGCAGCCTAGAGGACAGACTCAATCAGCCCCAGCATTTT,CASSLEDRLNQPQHF
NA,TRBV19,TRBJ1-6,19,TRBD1,TGTGCCAGTAGTATAGCCCACCTCCTCACCGGGACAGGGAATTCACCCCTCCACTTT,CASSIAHLLTGTGNSPLHF
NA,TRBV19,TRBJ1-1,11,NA,TGTGCCAGTAGTATAGTCGAGCGGGCTTTCTTT,CASSIVERAFF
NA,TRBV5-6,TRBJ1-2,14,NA,TGTGCCAGCAGCCGACAGGCCGCTAACTATGGCTACACCTTC,CASSRQAANYGYTF
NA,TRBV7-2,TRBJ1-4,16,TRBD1,TGTGCCAGCAGCGTAACAGGGGGCGCGACTAATGAAAAACTGTTTTTT,CASSVTGGATNEKLFF
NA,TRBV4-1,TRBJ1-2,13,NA,TGCGCCAGCAGCCAAGTGGGGGCGTATGGCTACACCTTC,CASSQVGAYGYTF
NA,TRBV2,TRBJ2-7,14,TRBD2,TGTGCCAGCAGGTTTGGGAGGGTTACCCACGAGCAGTACTTC,CASRFGRVTHEQYF
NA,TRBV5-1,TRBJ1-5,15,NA,TGCGCCAGCAAAATAACGGTATCGAGCAATCAGCCCCAGCATTTT,CASKITVSSNQPQHF
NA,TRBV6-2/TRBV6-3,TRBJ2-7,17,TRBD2,TGTGCCAGCAGTCCGGGACTAGCGGGTTTTAGCTCCTACGAGCAGTACTTC,CASSPGLAGFSSYEQYF
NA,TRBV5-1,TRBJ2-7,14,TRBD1,TGCGCCAGCAGCTCAGGACAGGGGGGAAGCGAGCAGTACTTC,CASSSGQGGSEQYF
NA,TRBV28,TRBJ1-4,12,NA,TGTGCCAGCAGAGTTGGGGGGGAAAAACTGTTTTTT,CASRVGGEKLFF
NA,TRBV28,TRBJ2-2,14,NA,TGTGCCAGCAGTTTCAAACAGATCACCGGGGAGCTGTTTTTT,CASSFKQITGELFF
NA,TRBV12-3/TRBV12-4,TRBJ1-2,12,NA,TGTGCCATCCCGCGGGGGGGGCTTGGCTACACCTTC,CAIPRGGLGYTF
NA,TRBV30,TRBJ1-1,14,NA,TGTGCCTGGAGTGTTCAGGGTTTGGGCACTGAAGCTTTCTTT,CAWSVQGLGTEAFF
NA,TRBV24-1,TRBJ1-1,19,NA,TGTGCCACCAGTGAACCTCACCTCCCCGGGGAAGCCCGACTTACTGAAGCTTTCTTT,CATSEPHLPGEARLTEAFF
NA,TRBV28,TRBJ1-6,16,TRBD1,TGTGCCAGCAGCCCCAGCGGACAGGGGCTTAATTCACCCCTCCACTTT,CASSPSGQGLNSPLHF
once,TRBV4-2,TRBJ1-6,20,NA,TGTGCCAGCAGCCAAGACTGGGCTACTCGTACGGACTCCTATAATTCACCCCTCCACTTT,CASSQDWATRTDSYNSPLHF